The following is a TCR beta chain sequence with its context. What antigen it recognizes has not been identified. Base qualities are not provided; no much larger clone lies one nucleotide away. TCR CDR3 regions were amplified from genomic DNA by multiplex PCR using the deep immunoSEQ assay. Extracted genomic DNA from each cell subset was spread evenly across all wells of several immunoSEQ 96-well plates, with each plate serving as a replicate. For sorted subsets, each replicate PCR was loaded with 150 to 250 ng genomic DNA, equivalent to 30,000 or so T cell genomes. Purified libraries were measured with a Qubit 3.0 fluorometer, size-checked on a Bioanalyzer 2100, and measured again with the KAPA Library Quantification kit. Each immunoSEQ 96-well plate was sequenced on its own single-read 150-cycle Illumina NextSeq 550 flow cell. The study's processing was this. Because the immunoSEQ output included only junctional sequences and no quality scores, the filtering could not be the same as the filtering used for full-length reads. Sequences were annotated with PyIR, a Python wrapper for IgBLAST v1.9, and V/J genes and CDR3 were assigned using IMGT germline references. Reads were removed for weak V/J assignments (E-value above 1e-6), missing CDR3, stop codons, out-of-frame junctions, or ambiguous translated residues. A V3J clonotype was defined by an identical inferred V gene, J gene, and CDR3 amino acid sequence. Percentage overlap between repertoires was calculated by dividing the number of shared unique clonotypes by the size of the smaller repertoire. RTK rarefaction, the Chao1 estimator, and Recon v2.1 estimates of unobserved clonotypes were used to assess repertoire richness. OLGA was used to compute generation probabilities for all TCRbeta clonotypes that the gDNA method yielded from a handful of donors. TCRdb retrieved this table from immuneACCESS and kept in-frame rearrangements only. Not all clones are present; in checked studies, unresolved V genes account for under half, and no reason is known for the remainder. V and J calls plus clone size are reproduced from that table; the DNA served to infer D and trimming. This sample lists some 2,100,000 clones; about 93% were detected once. Roughly 1.8% of the sample is in the top ten clones.

V is shortened by 1 base, J by 6 bases, and the region joining them spans 16 bases. Per the germline V gene, MGHRA is the CDR1 and YSYEKL is the CDR2. The CDR3, from cysteine to phenylalanine, totals 17 residues. The entry retains the CDR3 DNA only, 51 bases that are in frame from base 1. For the CD8 naive samples, CD45RO-negative cells were positively selected for CCR7, yielding a CD45RA+CCR7+ population from which TemRA cells were excluded. The donors were healthy, HIV-negative adults who had no recently reported acute infections or vaccinations. Every donor was a Caucasian adult living in Nashville, Tennessee, USA. After blood collection by leukapheresis, PBMCs were isolated using Ficoll-Histopaque density gradient centrifugation and then cryopreserved in the vapor phase of liquid nitrogen. Analytical flow cytometry was used to check the purity and quantity of each magnetically sorted T cell population. From each sorted fraction, genomic DNA was isolated and quantified by UV absorbance on a Nanodrop 2000c.

The data originate from a study of shared clonotypes between healthy human individuals (dated by TCRdb to between 2020 and 2021). For the study in its entirety: A couple of women and a few men aged 18 to 49 years were included in the cohort. For each donor, three plates each were used for CD4 naive and CD4 memory, two plates were used for CD8 naive, and one plate was used for CD8 memory. To estimate repertoire size and how much clonotype sharing occurs between individuals, the study deeply sequenced the blood TCR repertoires of roughly 5 healthy adults. To increase sequencing depth and limit assay-specific biases, TCR repertoire library preparation and sequencing were carried out by different laboratories using diverse techniques. Between about 0.85 and 10 billion PBMCs per donor were obtained by leukapheresis. Summary of the overall study and its limitations: Pairwise subsampling indicated that sequencing depth was expected to affect the degree of clonotype sharing among donors. Only blood was sampled, and tissue TCR repertoires likely differ from those in blood. Sharing across four donors was observed for approximately 5% of naive CD4, over 3% of naive CD8, over 2% of memory CD4, and around 0.42% of memory CD8 clonotypes. Compared with non-shared clonotypes, the clonotypes found in all four sorted-subset donors had higher generation probabilities. Incomplete sequencing was indicated by rarefaction of sorted-subset datasets, despite the large sequencing depth. Because the study included a small number of donors, the genetic and exposure-history diversity represented was limited. Naive subsets generally had larger estimated clonotype richness than memory subsets.

The sample comprised naive CD8+ T cells from PBMCs. The cell subset or site label, as the study defines it: CD45RA+CCR7+. The source of this sequence is a man aged 18 to 29 in good health. Some clones in this sample may be carry-over from other donors' samples. The V gene is TRBV4-1 and the J gene is TRBJ1-6; no D segment can be confidently identified. DNA sequence: TGCGCCAGCAGCCAAGTCGCAGGACCCCAGCGTAATTCACCCCTCCACTTT. Its protein product is CASSQVAGPQRNSPLHF.